This paragraph covers one T cell receptor beta chain sequence. As yet, its antigen is unknown. This entry comes from a study of response to subunit inactivated influenza vaccine. The germline V gene has CDR1 SGDLS and CDR2 YYNGEE. After removal of 4 bases from V and 8 bases from J, the junction contained 5 bases not matched to a gene. This CDR3 spans 13 amino acids. Overall study results and limits: The authors put forward the suggestion that each seasonal influenza vaccination may bring in only a limited number of new T cells.

Via MiXCR, TCRdb re-called the RT-PCR reads, giving one row per CDR3 protein. The table has some 520,000 distinct CDR3 sequences, 16% seen once. The source was CD4+ T cells sorted from PBMCs, collected less than 25 months after vaccination. V is TRBV9 and J is TRBJ2-4, with 8 bases matching TRBD2. The clonotype originates from a man between 50 and 69 years old who received an inactivated influenza vaccine. This CDR3 reads CASSPGGAYIQYF. DNA for the CDR3: TGTGCCAGCAGCCCGGGGGGGGCGTACATTCAGTACTTC.